This T cell receptor beta chain was observed in a study of OX40 agonist ivuxolimab in advanced cancers. Turning to the study itself: Partial responses occurred in three patients (one hepatocellular carcinoma, two cutaneous melanoma). Regarding the study as a whole: At 0.1 to 3.0 mg/kg and by week 6, clonal expansion occurred in CD4+ and CD8+ blood T cells.

The repertoire was sequenced with immunoSEQ multiplex PCR; TCRdb's copy has only in-frame clones and lacks some. The profile shows 96,000 or so clones, roughly 80% of them singletons. Of note for this clone: The antigen is unknown.

The sequence was obtained from an adult with an advanced solid tumor such as melanoma, head and neck, liver or kidney cancer. The sample here was CD4+ or CD8+ T cells sorted from blood, taken in a trial of the OX40 agonist ivuxolimab.

CDR3 sequence (DNA): TGTGCCAGCAGCTTAGAAGGGGGCGCCGGATATGGCTACACCTTC. Translation gives CASSLEGGAGYGYTF. The chain has TRBV7-2 and TRBJ1-2, with 7 bases lining up with TRBD1. J lost 5 bases, V lost 1 base, and 7 bases had no gene match. The CDR3 runs to 15 residues. Germline V lookup: CDR1 SGHTA, CDR2 FQGNSA.